The 14 T cell receptor beta chains below all came from one sample that was sequenced in a study of cytomegalovirus exposure and HLA in healthy donors. PCR was performed using 60 Vbeta and 13 Jbeta primers. Method: immunoSEQ multiplex PCR; TCRdb's copy keeps in-frame clones and lacks some. The sample lists hundreds of thousands of clones, roughly 73% occurring once. Sequencing was done on a sample of PBMCs. The receptors shown here come from a boy aged 5-17 years in good health and CMV-seronegative.

The V gene is TRBV7-3, the J gene TRBJ1-2; no clear D. The CDR3 runs to 16 residues. CDR1 SGHTA and CDR2 FQGTGA come from the germline V gene. Trimming removed 1 base from V and 6 bases from J, with 18 bases in between. DNA for the CDR3: TGTGCCAGCAGCTTAATTGGGGAGGTGAGGGCAGATGGCTACACCTTC. Its translation: CASSLIGEVRADGYTF.

V gene TRBV23-1 combines with J gene TRBJ1-1; TRBD1 is a possible D gene (6 bases). TRBV23-1 qualifies as an ORF whose function is uncertain. Trimming cost V 4 bases and J 11 bases, with 32 bases left between them. The CDR3 totals 18 residues. The CDR3 DNA follows: TGCGCCAGCAGTCGTTCCCCCCCTAGAGACAGGAACTTCACCTGGGCTTTCTTT. Residues: CASSRSPPRDRNFTWAFF.

This clone has just one count. V usage is TRBV19 and J usage is TRBJ1-1, with TRBD1 identical over 7 bases. Germline V CDR1 and CDR2: LNHDA, SQIVND (reference sequence). V dropped 6 bases and J dropped 6; count of bases not matched to a gene: 7. The CDR3 loop spans 13 amino acids. CDR3 sequence reads: CASSKQGTPEAFF. The CDR3 DNA sequence: TGTGCCAGTAGCAAACAGGGGACCCCTGAAGCTTTCTTT.

V usage is TRBV10-3 and J usage is TRBJ2-2; D is perhaps TRBD2 (5 bases). The V end was cut by 0 bases, the J end by 6 bases, with 14 bases between. In germline, CDR1 is ENHRY, CDR2 SYGVKD. CDR3 size: 16 residues. Here the CDR3 DNA reads TGTGCCATCAGTGAGTCGGCCCTGGACGGGGCCGGGGAGCTGTTTTTT. It is translated as CAISESALDGAGELFF.

The rearrangement uses TRBV19 and TRBJ2-1; perhaps TRBD2 as D (6 bases). Per the germline V gene, CDR1 is LNHDA and CDR2 is SQIVND (reference sequence). Trimming stripped 6 bases from V and 11 bases from J, with 11 bases between. This CDR3 contains 11 residues. In DNA form, the CDR3 reads TGTGCCAGTAGAACGGGACTCCAGCAGTTCTTC. The encoded protein is CASRTGLQQFF.

The genes are TRBV11-3 and TRBJ1-4; the match to TRBD1 covers 7 bases. CDR1 and CDR2 from the germline V gene are SGHNT and YENEEA. CDR3 size: 13 residues. The J segment lost 4 bases and the V segment lost 8 bases, leaving 4 bases of the junction unmatched. The CDR3 is CASRPGGNEKLFF. As DNA, the CDR3 is TGTGCCAGCCGCCCAGGGGGTAATGAAAAACTGTTTTTT.

This clone was seen a handful of times. CDR3 amino acids: CASSLFPQGSIYEQYF. Written as DNA, the CDR3 is TGTGCCAGCAGCTTATTTCCCCAGGGAAGTATCTACGAGCAGTACTTC. The V and J genes are TRBV11-2 and TRBJ2-7, with a possible D match to TRBD1 (5 bases). The CDR3 extends over 16 amino acids. In germline, CDR1 is SGHAT, CDR2 FQNNGV. With 2 bases removed from V and 3 bases from J, the gap between germline ends came to 17 bases.

This clone was observed a single time. The gene calls are TRBV5-8 and TRBJ2-2; TRBD2 matches 7 bases. Trimming removed 0 bases from V and 3 bases from J; junction bases left unmatched: 2. CDR1 is SGHTS, CDR2 YDEGEE, per germline. The CDR3 extends over 15 amino acids. This CDR3 is CASSLGLADTGELFF. CDR3 bases: TGTGCCAGCAGCTTGGGACTAGCCGACACCGGGGAGCTGTTTTTT. The full variable domain, with the rest looked up from reference TRBV5-8 and TRBJ2-2, is EAGVTQSPTHLIKTRGQQATLRCSPISGHTSVYWYQQALGLGLQFLLWYDEGEERNRGNFPPRFSGRQFPNYSSELNVNALELEDSALYLCASSLGLADTGELFFGEGSRLTVL.

The J gene is TRBJ2-1, the V gene TRBV7-3; D is perhaps TRBD2 (5 bases). The germline V gene has CDR1 SGHTA and CDR2 FQGTGA. Trimming removed 1 base at V and 9 bases at J, with 10 bases between. The CDR3 length is 13 residues. CDR3 sequence reads: CASSLREGGEQFF. CDR3 sequence (DNA): TGTGCCAGCAGCTTAAGAGAGGGTGGTGAGCAGTTCTTC.

DNA for the CDR3: TGTGCCAGCAGCTTATCTGGAGGGAGGGCCAGGGCGCAGTATTTT. It translates to CASSLSGGRARAQYF. The gene calls are TRBV5-6 and TRBJ2-3; 7 bases are shared with TRBD2. Germline CDR1 SGHDT, CDR2 YYEEEE. Unmatched junction bases numbered 13, after V lost 2 bases and J lost 10 bases. The CDR3 runs 15 residues.

This clone was picked up a small number of times. The chain joins TRBV25-1 to TRBJ1-6; D gene unclear. V was cut by 3 bases and J by 2 bases, with 8 bases left in between. Germline assignment: CDR1 MGHDK and CDR2 SYGVNS. CDR3 size: 15 residues. In nucleotides, the CDR3 is TGTGCCAGCAGTGATGCACAAACCTATAATTCACCCCTCCACTTT. It encodes CASSDAQTYNSPLHF. Full variable domain (remainder filled in from reference TRBV25-1 and TRBJ1-6): EADIYQTPRYLVIGTGKKITLECSQTMGHDKMYWYQQDPGMELHLIHYSYGVNSTEKGDLSSESTVSRIRTEHFPLTLESARPSHTSQYLCASSDAQTYNSPLHFGNGTRLTVT.

This clone was seen just once. Here the CDR3 reads CASTRTGLNQPQHF. The CDR3 region has the DNA TGTGCCAGCACCCGGACAGGTCTCAATCAGCCCCAGCATTTT. V and J are TRBV6-1 and TRBJ1-5; 7 bases line up with TRBD1. The V gene end was trimmed by 7 bases and the J gene end by 3 bases; junction bases not matched to a gene: 6. The CDR3 totals 14 residues. The germline CDR1 and CDR2 sequences are MNHNS and SASEGT.

In DNA, the CDR3 is TGCGCCAGCAGCCAAGTCGCAGGGGATTCCTATGGCTACACCTTC. Amino acids: CASSQVAGDSYGYTF. V gene TRBV4-1 combines with J gene TRBJ1-2; TRBD1 is a possible D gene (6 bases). V lost 1 base and J 4 bases, leaving 13 bases between the germline ends. The CDR3 is 15 residues long. CDR1 and CDR2 (germline): MGHRA, YSYEKL.

This chain uses TRBV9 with TRBJ2-2; 7 nucleotides agree with TRBD2. The CDR3 has 17 amino acids. Germline CDR1 is SGDLS and CDR2 is YYNGEE. V shed 0 bases and J 4 bases; nucleotides not matched to a gene: 9. CDR3 in amino acids: CASSVVRETRGTGELFF. The DNA for the CDR3 is TGTGCCAGCAGCGTAGTGCGGGAGACGAGGGGCACCGGGGAGCTGTTTTTT.